This is a list of T cell receptor beta chains from one sample in a study of patients and donors after allogeneic stem cell transplantation. One entry per CDR3 protein results from TCRdb running MiXCR on the RT-PCR reads. The data show 100,000 to 130,000 distinct CDR3 sequences, 35% seen once. The source material was blood, either unsorted or a sorted T cell fraction (not recorded which). Receptor source: a human donor who was either an allogeneic HSCT recipient or a stem cell or donor lymphocyte infusion donor (not recorded which). It is not recorded whose cells these are; they may come from a transplant donor. The CDR3 runs from the conserved cysteine through the conserved F or W. Fields, in order: CDR3 protein, CDR3 DNA, J gene, D gene, V gene, clone size, CDR3 length. A D gene is named only where the DNA matches it firmly. Rows give clone size only sometimes, using once, few, many, or a class for an expanded clone.

CDR3 protein: CSARPGLADTIAKNIQYF; CDR3 DNA: TGCAGTGCTAGACCGGGACTAGCGGATACCATAGCCAAAAACATTCAGTACTTC; J gene: TRBJ2-4; D gene: TRBD2; V gene: TRBV20-1; clone size: -; CDR3 length: 18
CDR3 protein: CASSPLSNQPQHF; CDR3 DNA: TGTGCCAGCAGCCCCCTTAGCAATCAGCCCCAGCATTTT; J gene: TRBJ1-5; D gene: -; V gene: TRBV5-5; clone size: -; CDR3 length: 13
CDR3 protein: CASSFSGGLLNTEAFF; CDR3 DNA: TGTGCCAGCAGCTTTTCGGGAGGGCTTCTGAACACTGAAGCTTTCTTT; J gene: TRBJ1-1; D gene: -; V gene: TRBV7-2; clone size: -; CDR3 length: 16
CDR3 protein: CSAGQGNQPQHF; CDR3 DNA: TGCAGCGCGGGACAGGGCAATCAGCCCCAGCATTTT; J gene: TRBJ1-5; D gene: TRBD1; V gene: TRBV29-1; clone size: few; CDR3 length: 12
CDR3 protein: CSARSRREETQYF; CDR3 DNA: TGCAGTGCTAGGAGCCGTAGGGAAGAGACCCAGTACTTC; J gene: TRBJ2-5; D gene: -; V gene: TRBV20-1; clone size: few; CDR3 length: 13
CDR3 protein: CASSTLASYNSPLHF; CDR3 DNA: TGTGCCAGCAGTACTTTAGCCTCCTATAATTCACCCCTCCACTTT; J gene: TRBJ1-6; D gene: -; V gene: TRBV28; clone size: -; CDR3 length: 15
CDR3 protein: CASSSPGQGYSPLHF; CDR3 DNA: TGTGCCAGCAGTTCCCCCGGACAGGGATATTCACCCCTCCACTTT; J gene: TRBJ1-6; D gene: TRBD1; V gene: TRBV28; clone size: -; CDR3 length: 15
CDR3 protein: CASSFPSTHNEQFF; CDR3 DNA: TGCGCCAGCAGCTTCCCTTCTACACACAATGAGCAGTTCTTC; J gene: TRBJ2-1; D gene: -; V gene: TRBV5-1; clone size: -; CDR3 length: 14
CDR3 protein: CASSLSQGGETQYF; CDR3 DNA: TGTGCCAGCAGTTTGTCCCAAGGGGGAGAGACCCAGTACTTC; J gene: TRBJ2-5; D gene: -; V gene: TRBV12-3/TRBV12-4; clone size: few; CDR3 length: 14
CDR3 protein: CASSPAGKSGYTF; CDR3 DNA: TGTGCCAGCAGCCCAGCGGGGAAGAGTGGCTACACCTTC; J gene: TRBJ1-2; D gene: -; V gene: TRBV7-2; clone size: -; CDR3 length: 13
CDR3 protein: CSAWTGGGYGYTF; CDR3 DNA: TGCAGTGCCTGGACAGGGGGAGGCTATGGCTACACCTTC; J gene: TRBJ1-2; D gene: TRBD1; V gene: TRBV20-1; clone size: few; CDR3 length: 13
CDR3 protein: CASSPVLARGGYEQYF; CDR3 DNA: TGTGCCAGCAGCCCGGTACTAGCGCGGGGTGGCTACGAGCAGTACTTC; J gene: TRBJ2-7; D gene: TRBD2; V gene: TRBV14; clone size: -; CDR3 length: 16
CDR3 protein: CASSYGRGRNEAFF; CDR3 DNA: TGTGCCAGCAGTTACGGTAGGGGGCGTAATGAAGCTTTCTTT; J gene: TRBJ1-1; D gene: TRBD1; V gene: TRBV6-5; clone size: many; CDR3 length: 14
CDR3 protein: CASSTLQIVNEKLFF; CDR3 DNA: TGTGCCAGCAGTACCCTACAGATAGTTAATGAAAAACTGTTTTTT; J gene: TRBJ1-4; D gene: -; V gene: TRBV28; clone size: -; CDR3 length: 15
CDR3 protein: CASGPDMGSQPQHF; CDR3 DNA: TGTGCCAGCGGCCCGGACATGGGGTCTCAGCCCCAGCATTTT; J gene: TRBJ1-5; D gene: -; V gene: TRBV27; clone size: few; CDR3 length: 14
CDR3 protein: CASSLGHYEQYF; CDR3 DNA: TGCGCCAGCAGCTTAGGCCACTACGAGCAGTACTTC; J gene: TRBJ2-7; D gene: -; V gene: TRBV5-1; clone size: -; CDR3 length: 12
CDR3 protein: CATHGLAGTGELFF; CDR3 DNA: TGTGCCACCCATGGACTAGCGGGCACCGGGGAGCTGTTTTTT; J gene: TRBJ2-2; D gene: TRBD2; V gene: TRBV10-3; clone size: -; CDR3 length: 14
CDR3 protein: CATPLGGTDTQYF; CDR3 DNA: TGTGCCACTCCCTTGGGGGGCACAGATACGCAGTATTTT; J gene: TRBJ2-3; D gene: -; V gene: TRBV28; clone size: -; CDR3 length: 13
CDR3 protein: CASSLAALSYGYTF; CDR3 DNA: TGTGCCAGCAGCTTAGCGGCCCTCAGCTATGGCTACACCTTC; J gene: TRBJ1-2; D gene: -; V gene: TRBV7-2; clone size: -; CDR3 length: 14
CDR3 protein: CASSQDTTGAQPQHF; CDR3 DNA: TGTGCCAGCAGCCAAGATACCACAGGGGCCCAGCCCCAGCATTTT; J gene: TRBJ1-5; D gene: TRBD1; V gene: TRBV4-2; clone size: -; CDR3 length: 15
CDR3 protein: CASSSGRLAGGSSSYNEQFF; CDR3 DNA: TGTGCCAGCTCATCCGGGCGGCTAGCGGGAGGGTCAAGCTCCTACAATGAGCAGTTCTTC; J gene: TRBJ2-1; D gene: TRBD2; V gene: TRBV18; clone size: -; CDR3 length: 20
CDR3 protein: CATSRAKGQYNEQFF; CDR3 DNA: TGTGCCACCAGCAGAGCCAAGGGACAGTACAATGAGCAGTTCTTC; J gene: TRBJ2-1; D gene: TRBD1; V gene: TRBV15; clone size: -; CDR3 length: 15
CDR3 protein: CASNQGEATGGTGELFF; CDR3 DNA: TGTGCCAGCAACCAAGGGGAAGCCACAGGGGGCACCGGGGAGCTGTTTTTT; J gene: TRBJ2-2; D gene: TRBD1; V gene: TRBV7-9; clone size: -; CDR3 length: 17
CDR3 protein: CASSIPAVTGELFF; CDR3 DNA: TGTGCCAGCAGCATCCCAGCGGTCACCGGGGAGCTGTTTTTT; J gene: TRBJ2-2; D gene: -; V gene: TRBV4-2; clone size: -; CDR3 length: 14
CDR3 protein: CASNRGNTGELFF; CDR3 DNA: TGTGCCAGTAACAGGGGGAACACCGGGGAGCTGTTTTTT; J gene: TRBJ2-2; D gene: TRBD1; V gene: TRBV6-6; clone size: -; CDR3 length: 13
CDR3 protein: CASSPGTSGSSEQYF; CDR3 DNA: TGTGCCAGCAGTCCCGGGACTAGCGGGAGTTCCGAGCAGTACTTC; J gene: TRBJ2-7; D gene: TRBD2; V gene: TRBV6-5; clone size: few; CDR3 length: 15
CDR3 protein: CASSFGQGLYPRTDTQYF; CDR3 DNA: TGCGCCAGCAGCTTCGGACAGGGACTGTATCCTCGCACAGATACGCAGTATTTT; J gene: TRBJ2-3; D gene: TRBD1; V gene: TRBV5-1; clone size: few; CDR3 length: 18
CDR3 protein: CASSWGSRVNQPQHF; CDR3 DNA: TGTGCCAGCAGTTGGGGTAGTAGGGTCAATCAGCCCCAGCATTTT; J gene: TRBJ1-5; D gene: -; V gene: TRBV28; clone size: many; CDR3 length: 15
CDR3 protein: CASSWYRADSPLHF; CDR3 DNA: TGTGCCAGCAGTTGGTACAGGGCGGATTCACCCCTCCACTTT; J gene: TRBJ1-6; D gene: -; V gene: TRBV27; clone size: -; CDR3 length: 14
CDR3 protein: CASSQTGSRYNEQFF; CDR3 DNA: TGCGCCAGCAGCCAAACGGGGTCAAGGTACAATGAGCAGTTCTTC; J gene: TRBJ2-1; D gene: -; V gene: TRBV4-3; clone size: -; CDR3 length: 15
CDR3 protein: CATSHLGQRNTEAFF; CDR3 DNA: TGTGCCACCAGTCACCTGGGACAGAGGAACACTGAAGCTTTCTTT; J gene: TRBJ1-1; D gene: TRBD1; V gene: TRBV24-1; clone size: -; CDR3 length: 15
CDR3 protein: CASSSGGYNYGYTF; CDR3 DNA: TGTGCCAGCAGCTCGGGGGGCTACAACTATGGCTACACCTTC; J gene: TRBJ1-2; D gene: -; V gene: TRBV28; clone size: few; CDR3 length: 14
CDR3 protein: CATNRGRAYNEQFF; CDR3 DNA: TGTGCCACCAACCGAGGGAGGGCCTACAATGAGCAGTTCTTC; J gene: TRBJ2-1; D gene: TRBD2; V gene: TRBV15; clone size: -; CDR3 length: 14
CDR3 protein: CASRLGGGLFF; CDR3 DNA: TGTGCCAGCAGGTTGGGTGGTGGGCTGTTTTTT; J gene: TRBJ2-2; D gene: -; V gene: TRBV11-2; clone size: -; CDR3 length: 11
CDR3 protein: CASSLWGPTEAFF; CDR3 DNA: TGCGCCAGCAGCTTGTGGGGGCCTACTGAAGCTTTCTTT; J gene: TRBJ1-1; D gene: -; V gene: TRBV5-1; clone size: many; CDR3 length: 13
CDR3 protein: CASSFQVREQFF; CDR3 DNA: TGTGCCAGCAGTTTCCAGGTCCGTGAGCAGTTCTTC; J gene: TRBJ2-1; D gene: -; V gene: TRBV28; clone size: -; CDR3 length: 12
CDR3 protein: CASGLAAGLAGGSGELFF; CDR3 DNA: TGTGCCAGCGGTTTAGCCGCGGGACTAGCGGGAGGGTCCGGGGAGCTGTTTTTT; J gene: TRBJ2-2; D gene: TRBD2; V gene: TRBV12-3/TRBV12-4; clone size: -; CDR3 length: 18
CDR3 protein: CASREGQFNEQFF; CDR3 DNA: TGTGCCAGCAGGGAAGGGCAGTTCAATGAGCAGTTCTTC; J gene: TRBJ2-1; D gene: -; V gene: TRBV6-6; clone size: once; CDR3 length: 13
CDR3 protein: CASSRKIYREKSGNTIYF; CDR3 DNA: TGTGCCAGCAGCCGCAAGATATACAGGGAAAAGTCTGGAAACACCATATATTTT; J gene: TRBJ1-3; D gene: -; V gene: TRBV27; clone size: many; CDR3 length: 18
CDR3 protein: CASSPNQPQHF; CDR3 DNA: TGTGCCAGCAGTCCTAATCAGCCCCAGCATTTT; J gene: TRBJ1-5; D gene: -; V gene: TRBV28; clone size: many; CDR3 length: 11
CDR3 protein: CASSYGDTQYF; CDR3 DNA: TGTGCCAGCAGTTACGGCGATACGCAGTATTTT; J gene: TRBJ2-3; D gene: -; V gene: TRBV6-6; clone size: once; CDR3 length: 11
CDR3 protein: CASSVTSQGEAFF; CDR3 DNA: TGTGCCAGCAGCGTCACGTCGCAGGGTGAAGCTTTCTTT; J gene: TRBJ1-1; D gene: -; V gene: TRBV7-9; clone size: -; CDR3 length: 13
CDR3 protein: CATRPGYQNTGELFF; CDR3 DNA: TGTGCCACCCGTCCAGGCTACCAGAACACCGGGGAGCTGTTTTTT; J gene: TRBJ2-2; D gene: -; V gene: TRBV19; clone size: -; CDR3 length: 15